Listed here are 25 T cell receptor beta chains from one sample, sequenced in a study of cytomegalovirus exposure and HLA in healthy donors listed by TCRdb under 2017. Preparation of the library involved the immunoSEQ multiplex PCR assay. A mixture of 60 forward primers for TCR Vbeta segments and 13 reverse primers for TCR Jbeta segments was used in the multiplex PCR. In TCRdb, the immuneACCESS table is reduced to in-frame sequences with V and J assigned. These tables do not hold every clone; where another copy was compared, an unresolved V gene accounts for under half, and the others remain unexplained. The sample table holds some 100,000 clones, of which about three quarters were seen once. Of the sample, approximately 4.2% falls within the top ten clones. Sequencing used PBMCs. The receptor set was obtained from a woman aged 40 to 50 in good health and CMV-seropositive.

V is TRBV15 and J is TRBJ1-1; 8 bases line up with TRBD1. V was pared by 4 bases and J by 4 bases, with 5 bases of the junction left unmatched. The CDR3 has 14 residues. CDR1 is LNHNV and CDR2 is YYDKDF in the germline V gene (reference sequence). CDR3 nucleotide sequence: TGTGCCACCAGCACCGATACAGGGGGCACTGAAGCTTTCTTT. Protein: CATSTDTGGTEAFF.

By share of the sample, this clone is medium-sized. The CDR3 DNA reads TGTGCCATTACGGATTTAGCGGGAGAGGTGAGCGGGGAGCTGTTTTTT. Encoded protein: CAITDLAGEVSGELFF. This chain joins TRBV19 and TRBJ2-2; the match to TRBD2 covers 9 bases. Germline CDR1 and CDR2: LNHDA and SQIVND (reference sequence). Germline trimming cut 10 bases from V and 7 bases from J; bases unmatched to any gene: 16. The length of the CDR3 is 16 residues.

The chain couples TRBV27 to TRBJ1-2; maybe TRBD1 (6 bases). Trimming stripped 6 bases from V and 2 bases from J, with 7 bases between. CDR1 is MNHEY, CDR2 SMNVEV, per germline (reference sequence). This CDR3 spans 12 amino acids. CDR3 nucleotides: TGTGCCAGCAGGGGACACAACTATGGCTACACCTTC. It yields the protein CASRGHNYGYTF.

This chain connects TRBV7-9 to TRBJ2-5; D might be TRBD2 (5 bases). The V end was cut by 7 bases, the J end by 3 bases, with 18 bases between. Germline CDR1 and CDR2: SEHNR and FQNEAQ (reference sequence). The CDR3 consists of 15 residues. CDR3 DNA sequence: TGTGCCAGCACCTTGAATGGACTGCCTAAAGAGACCCAGTACTTC. It yields the protein CASTLNGLPKETQYF.

The chain carries TRBV18 and TRBJ2-3, with 7 bases that match TRBD2. Germline values: CDR1 KGHSH, CDR2 LQKENI. The CDR3 has 14 amino acids. Trimming removed 3 bases from V and 6 bases from J; junction bases left unmatched: 6. The CDR3 DNA follows: TGTGCCAGCTCACCCCTCGGGACTACCGATACGCAGTATTTT. Translation gives CASSPLGTTDTQYF.

In this sample, this clone turned up a few times. This chain connects TRBV5-4 to TRBJ2-6; the match to TRBD2 covers 7 bases. Germline V CDR1 and CDR2: SGHNT, YYREEE (reference sequence). V trimming: 3 bases; J trimming: 2 bases; junction bases outside the gene matches: 2. The CDR3 consists of 15 residues. The CDR3 nucleotides read TGTGCCAGCAGCTCTGGACTAGCTGGGGCCAACGTCCTGACTTTC. Protein sequence: CASSSGLAGANVLTF.

The chain carries TRBV4-3 and TRBJ2-1; 14 positions agree with TRBD2. The CDR3 has 16 residues. Trimming at V came to 4 bases and at J to 8 bases, leaving 7 bases not matched to a gene. Germline CDR1 and CDR2: LGHNA and YSLEER. CDR3 residues: CASSPRGLAGAYEQFF. For the CDR3, the DNA is TGCGCCAGCAGCCCCCGGGGACTAGCGGGAGCCTATGAGCAGTTCTTC.

The V gene is TRBV19, the J gene TRBJ2-2; TRBD1 agrees at 7 bases. The germline V gene has CDR1 LNHDA and CDR2 SQIVND (reference sequence). The CDR3 contains 16 residues. Germline trimming cut 1 base from V and 0 bases from J; bases unmatched to any gene: 2. CDR3 nucleotides: TGTGCCAGTAGTATAGGAGGGGGCGCGAACACCGGGGAGCTGTTTTTT. Its protein product is CASSIGGGANTGELFF.

V usage is TRBV7-9 and J usage is TRBJ2-5; TRBD1 agrees at 7 bases. The germline CDR1 and CDR2 sequences are SEHNR and FQNEAQ (reference sequence). V lost 7 bases to trimming and J lost 2 bases; unmatched junction nucleotides: 10. This CDR3 is 15 amino acids long. CDR3 sequence reads: CASTFPEGAQETQYF. The DNA for the CDR3 is TGTGCCAGCACCTTCCCCGAGGGGGCACAAGAGACCCAGTACTTC.

The rearrangement links TRBV6-6 to TRBJ2-7; 9 bases agree with TRBD2. V shed 2 bases and J 5 bases; nucleotides not matched to a gene: 7. The CDR3 spans 15 residues. Per germline, CDR1 MNHNY and CDR2 SVGAGI (reference sequence). The CDR3 sequence: CASSYGAGGPNEQYF. The CDR3 DNA reads TGTGCCAGCAGTTACGGGGCGGGAGGGCCCAACGAGCAGTACTTC.

The chain employs TRBV6-1 and TRBJ1-5; D unclear. With 0 bases removed from V and 4 bases from J, the gap between germline ends came to 16 bases. The CDR3 runs to 17 residues. Germline V CDR1 and CDR2: MNHNS, SASEGT. CDR3 coding DNA: TGTGCCAGCAGTGAAGCGGGGTGGGGAGTAGGGAATCAGCCCCAGCATTTT. It is translated as CASSEAGWGVGNQPQHF.

This clone was seen only once. The chain carries TRBV6-5 and TRBJ2-3, with a possible D match to TRBD1 (5 bases). Germline V lookup: CDR1 MNHEY, CDR2 SVGAGI. CDR3 length: 15 amino acids. The V end was cut by 3 bases, the J end by 0 bases, with 10 bases between. The CDR3 is CASSYSGRSTDTQYF. CDR3 coding DNA: TGTGCCAGCAGTTATTCAGGGCGTAGCACAGATACGCAGTATTTT.

The genes are TRBV6-5 and TRBJ2-1; D is perhaps TRBD2 (6 bases). Germline assignment: CDR1 MNHEY and CDR2 SVGAGI. The CDR3 runs to 13 residues. V lost 6 bases and J 8 bases, leaving 14 bases between the germline ends. CDR3 DNA sequence: TGTGCCAGCAGGTCGACTAGACCTGATGAGCAGTTCTTC. Amino acids: CASRSTRPDEQFF.

V is TRBV9 and J is TRBJ1-1; maybe TRBD1 (6 bases). The CDR3 length is 16 residues. Per germline, CDR1 SGDLS and CDR2 YYNGEE. V was clipped by 0 bases and J by 2 bases, with 14 bases between them. The CDR3 DNA reads as TGTGCCAGCAGCGTAGCAGTGGTGGGGGCCAACACTGAAGCTTTCTTT. Translation gives CASSVAVVGANTEAFF.

J is TRBJ2-1 and V is TRBV12-2; the table gives TRBD2 as D, unverified against the DNA. TRBV12-2 is annotated as a pseudogene. The CDR3 sequence is 18 residues long. The CDR3 sequence is CASRSQTDGVAGPNEQFF. The CDR3 nucleotides read TGTGCAAGTCGCTCACAAACCGATGGGGTAGCGGGACCTAATGAGCAGTTCTTC.

This chain joins TRBV4-2 and TRBJ2-3; the match to TRBD2 covers 9 bases. This CDR3 has 17 residues. Germline CDR1 and CDR2: LGHNA and YNFKEQ. Trimming removed 0 bases from V and 3 bases from J; junction bases left unmatched: 7. The CDR3 sequence: CASSQDGLAGWTDTQYF. CDR3 DNA sequence: TGTGCCAGCAGCCAAGATGGGCTAGCGGGATGGACAGATACGCAGTATTTT.

The rearrangement joins TRBV13 to TRBJ1-6, with 7 bases aligning to TRBD1. Germline loops: CDR1 PRHDT, CDR2 FYEKMQ (reference sequence). The CDR3 loop spans 14 amino acids. V lost 8 bases to trimming and J lost 9 bases; unmatched junction nucleotides: 10. CDR3 sequence: CASGIDRVGSPLHF. Written as DNA, the CDR3 is TGTGCCAGCGGGATCGACAGGGTGGGTTCACCCCTCCACTTT.

J is TRBJ2-5 and V is TRBV6-4; D possibly corresponds to TRBD1 (6 bases). The assigned J gene may be wrong: the sequence end matches TRBJ2-7 better. Germline V lookup: CDR1 MRHNA, CDR2 SNTAGT. This CDR3 region has 13 residues. CDR3 sequence reads: CASSPSDSYEQYF. CDR3 in DNA: TGTGCCAGCAGTCCCTCGGACAGCTACGAGCAGTACTTC.

The chain recombines TRBV11-3 with TRBJ2-1, with 12 bases lining up with TRBD2. Per the germline V gene, CDR1 is SGHNT and CDR2 is YENEEA. J lost 6 bases, V lost 1 base, and 4 bases had no gene match. This CDR3 contains 16 residues. CDR3: CASSLATSGRSNEQFF. CDR3 bases: TGTGCCAGCAGCTTAGCCACTAGCGGGAGGTCCAATGAGCAGTTCTTC.

V gene TRBV6-5 combines with J gene TRBJ2-7; 13 bases align to TRBD2. V trimming: 5 bases; J trimming: 6 bases; junction bases outside the gene matches: 4. Per germline, CDR1 MNHEY and CDR2 SVGAGI. The CDR3 is 14 amino acids. The CDR3 sequence: CASSELAGGGEQYF. As DNA, the CDR3 is TGTGCCAGCAGTGAACTAGCGGGAGGGGGCGAGCAGTACTTC.

This clone was seen just once. This chain connects TRBV4-2 to TRBJ1-6; D perhaps matches TRBD1 (6 bases). Germline CDR1 LGHNA, CDR2 YNFKEQ. Trimming pared 1 base from V and 6 bases from J, leaving 10 bases between. The length of the CDR3 is 15 residues. DNA of the CDR3: TGTGCCAGCAGCCAAGGCAGGGGAAGTAATTCACCCCTCCACTTT. Protein: CASSQGRGSNSPLHF.

This clone was detected only once. V usage is TRBV7-2 and J usage is TRBJ2-2, with 9 bases fitting TRBD1. The CDR3 runs to 17 residues. V gave up 5 bases and J gave up 7 bases; unmatched junction bases: 14. Per the germline V gene, CDR1 is SGHTA and CDR2 is FQGNSA. The CDR3, as DNA: TGTGCCAGCAGCCCGGCCGGGACAGGGACCATGGGCGGGGAGCTGTTTTTT. Protein: CASSPAGTGTMGGELFF. The full variable domain, its missing parts supplied by reference TRBV7-2 and TRBJ2-2, is GAGVSQSPSNKVTEKGKDVELRCDPISGHTALYWYRQSLGQGLEFLIYFQGNSAPDKSGLPSDRFSAERTGGSVSTLTIQRTQQEDSAVYLCASSPAGTGTMGGELFFGEGSRLTVL.

This clone has just a few counts. The chain uses TRBV11-3 and TRBJ2-2; a possible D gene is TRBD2 (6 bases). The V gene's germline CDR1 is SGHNT and CDR2 YENEEA. CDR3 length: 14 amino acids. Trimming removed 0 bases from V and 9 bases from J, with 11 bases in between. CDR3 region: CASSLETSKRELFF. As DNA, the CDR3 is TGTGCCAGCAGCTTAGAGACTAGTAAGCGGGAGCTGTTTTTT.

The V and J genes are TRBV7-8 and TRBJ2-3; 9 bases are a match to TRBD2. The CDR3 spans 16 residues. The junction had 11 bases not matched to a gene; V was cut back by 6 bases and J by 4 bases. Germline V CDR1 and CDR2: SGHVS, FQNEAQ. The CDR3 protein is CASRPTRGGRADTQYF. The CDR3 bases are TGTGCCAGCAGACCCACCAGGGGCGGGAGGGCAGATACGCAGTATTTT.

This chain links TRBV4-3 with TRBJ2-2, with 8 positions matching TRBD1. This CDR3 has 15 amino acids. With 4 bases clipped from V and 0 bases from J, the junction kept 1 base outside the gene matches. Germline V lookup: CDR1 LGHNA, CDR2 YSLEER. DNA for the CDR3: TGCGCCAGCAGCCGGGACAGGTCGAACACCGGGGAGCTGTTTTTT. It yields the protein CASSRDRSNTGELFF.